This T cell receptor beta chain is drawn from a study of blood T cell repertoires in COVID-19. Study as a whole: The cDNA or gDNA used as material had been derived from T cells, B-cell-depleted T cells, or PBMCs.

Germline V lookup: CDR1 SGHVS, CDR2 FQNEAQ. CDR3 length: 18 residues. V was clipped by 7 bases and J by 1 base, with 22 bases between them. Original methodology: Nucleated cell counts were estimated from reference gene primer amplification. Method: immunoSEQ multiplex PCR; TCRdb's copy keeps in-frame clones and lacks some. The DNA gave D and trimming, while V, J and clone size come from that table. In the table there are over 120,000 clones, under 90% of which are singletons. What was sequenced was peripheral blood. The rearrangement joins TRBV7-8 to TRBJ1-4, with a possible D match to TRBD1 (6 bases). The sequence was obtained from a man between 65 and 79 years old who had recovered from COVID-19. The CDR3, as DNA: TGTGCCAGCACCCCAAGTAGGGGGGGGGTACTAACTAATGAAAAACTGTTTTTT. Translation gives CASTPSRGGVLTNEKLFF.